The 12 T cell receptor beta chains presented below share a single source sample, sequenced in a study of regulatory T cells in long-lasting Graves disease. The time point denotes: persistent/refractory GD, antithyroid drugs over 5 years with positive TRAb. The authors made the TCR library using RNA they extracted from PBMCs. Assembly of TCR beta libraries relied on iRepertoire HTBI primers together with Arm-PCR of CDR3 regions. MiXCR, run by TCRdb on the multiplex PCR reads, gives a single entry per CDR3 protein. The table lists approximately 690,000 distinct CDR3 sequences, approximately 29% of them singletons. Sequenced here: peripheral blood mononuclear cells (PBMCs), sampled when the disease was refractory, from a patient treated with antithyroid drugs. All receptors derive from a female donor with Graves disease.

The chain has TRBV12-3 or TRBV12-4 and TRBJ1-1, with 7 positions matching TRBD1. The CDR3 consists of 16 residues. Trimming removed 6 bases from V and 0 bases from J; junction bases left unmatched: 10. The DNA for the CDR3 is TGTGCCAGCAGGCCGGGACAGAGCCTGATGAACACTGAAGCTTTCTTT. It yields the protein CASRPGQSLMNTEAFF.

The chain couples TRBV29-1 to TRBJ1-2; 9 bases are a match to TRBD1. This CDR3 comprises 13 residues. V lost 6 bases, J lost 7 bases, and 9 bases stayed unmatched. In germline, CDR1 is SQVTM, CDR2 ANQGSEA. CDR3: CSVPGQGVPGYTF. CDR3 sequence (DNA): TGCAGCGTCCCGGGACAGGGCGTTCCTGGCTACACCTTC.

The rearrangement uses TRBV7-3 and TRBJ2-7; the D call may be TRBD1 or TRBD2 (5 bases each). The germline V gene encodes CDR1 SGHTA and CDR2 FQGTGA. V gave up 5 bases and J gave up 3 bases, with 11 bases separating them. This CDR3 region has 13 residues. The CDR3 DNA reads TGTGCCAGCAGCCAGTGGGACGGCTACGAGCAGTACTTC. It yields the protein CASSQWDGYEQYF. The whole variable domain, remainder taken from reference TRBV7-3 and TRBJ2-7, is GAGVSQTPSNKVTEKGKYVELRCDPISGHTALYWYRQSLGQGPEFLIYFQGTGAADDSGLPNDRFFAVRPEGSVSTLKIQRTERGDSAVYLCASSQWDGYEQYFGPGTRLTVT.

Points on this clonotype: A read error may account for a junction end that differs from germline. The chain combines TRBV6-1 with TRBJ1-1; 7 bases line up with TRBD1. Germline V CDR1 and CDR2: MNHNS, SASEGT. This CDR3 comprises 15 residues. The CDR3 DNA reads TGTGTCAGCAGCTACCGACAGGGCTTGAACACTGAAGCTTTCTTT. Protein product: CVSSYRQGLNTEAFF.

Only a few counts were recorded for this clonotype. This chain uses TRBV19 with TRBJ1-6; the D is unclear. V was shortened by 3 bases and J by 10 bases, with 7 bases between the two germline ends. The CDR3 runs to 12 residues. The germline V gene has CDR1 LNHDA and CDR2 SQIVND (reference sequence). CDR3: CASSIGGSPLHF. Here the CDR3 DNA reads TGTGCCAGTAGTATTGGAGGGTCACCCCTCCACTTT.

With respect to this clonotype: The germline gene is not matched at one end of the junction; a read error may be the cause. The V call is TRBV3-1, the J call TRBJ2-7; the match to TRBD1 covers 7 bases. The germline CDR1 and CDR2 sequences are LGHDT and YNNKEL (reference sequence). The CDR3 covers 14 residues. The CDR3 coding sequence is TGTGCCAGCAGCCCCCGGGACAGATCCTGCGAGCAGTACTTC. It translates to CASSPRDRSCEQYF.

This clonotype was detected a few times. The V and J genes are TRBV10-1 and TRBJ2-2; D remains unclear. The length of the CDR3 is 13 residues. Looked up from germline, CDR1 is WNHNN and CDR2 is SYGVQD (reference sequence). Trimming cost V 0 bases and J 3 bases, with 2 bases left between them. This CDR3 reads CASSESHTGELFF. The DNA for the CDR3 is TGCGCCAGCAGTGAGTCCCACACCGGGGAGCTGTTTTTT.

The chain's CDR3 is CSASASGSGEQYF. CDR3 bases: TGCAGTGCTAGCGCGAGCGGGAGTGGCGAGCAGTACTTC. The chain links TRBV20-1 to TRBJ2-7; 8 bases align to TRBD2. This CDR3 contains 13 residues. The V segment lost 3 bases and the J segment 6 bases; nucleotides outside the gene matches: 7. The germline V gene encodes CDR1 DFQATT and CDR2 SNEGSKA (reference sequence).

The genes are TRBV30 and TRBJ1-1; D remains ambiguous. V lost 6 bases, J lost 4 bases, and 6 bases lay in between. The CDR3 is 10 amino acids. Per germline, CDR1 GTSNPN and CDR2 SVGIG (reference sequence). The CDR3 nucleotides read TGTGCCTGCGGGAGCACTGAAGCTTTCTTT. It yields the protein CACGSTEAFF.

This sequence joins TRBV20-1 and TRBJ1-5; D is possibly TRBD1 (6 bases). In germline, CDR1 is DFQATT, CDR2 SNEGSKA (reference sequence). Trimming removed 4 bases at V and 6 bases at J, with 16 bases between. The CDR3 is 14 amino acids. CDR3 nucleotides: TGCAGTGCTACAGCTACAGGGATGGGTCAGCCCCAGCATTTT. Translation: CSATATGMGQPQHF.

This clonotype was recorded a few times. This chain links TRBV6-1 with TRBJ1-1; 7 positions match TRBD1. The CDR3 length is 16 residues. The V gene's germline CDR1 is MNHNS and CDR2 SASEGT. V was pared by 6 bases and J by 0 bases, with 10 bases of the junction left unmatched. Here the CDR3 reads CASRRPNRGLNTEAFF. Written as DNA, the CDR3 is TGTGCCAGCAGACGTCCCAACAGGGGCCTGAACACTGAAGCTTTCTTT.

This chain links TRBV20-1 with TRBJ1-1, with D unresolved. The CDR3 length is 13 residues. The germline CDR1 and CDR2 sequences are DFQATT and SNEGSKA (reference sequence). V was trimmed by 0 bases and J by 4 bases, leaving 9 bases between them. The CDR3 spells CSARDRWPTEAFF. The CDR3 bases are TGCAGTGCTAGAGATCGGTGGCCCACTGAAGCTTTCTTT.